This T cell receptor beta chain comes out of a study of cytomegalovirus exposure and HLA in healthy donors. PCR used 60 Vbeta primers and 13 Jbeta primers. The protocol was immunoSEQ multiplex PCR, while the TCRdb copy is restricted to in-frame clones and leaves out a portion. The sample has approximately 93,000 clones; under 90% are singletons. A single count supports this clone. Its antigen is unknown. This CDR3 is also generated by other DNA sequences in the sample. Points from the study as a whole: It was reported that TCR beta sequences correctly inferred the HLA-A and HLA-B alleles for most subjects. Rare sequences made up most TCRs, while some public TCRs were found in many donors. TRBV6-2, TRBV6-3 and some other V segments were unresolvable in 87-base-pair reads. Analyzed later, most CMV-associated TCR beta chains appeared HLA-restricted.

Germline-derived CDR1 and CDR2 are MNHEY and SVGAGI. The CDR3 is 14 amino acids. Germline trimming cut 7 bases from V and 3 bases from J; bases unmatched to any gene: 7. Sequences were obtained from PBMCs. The TCR was taken from a man in his forties or fifties in good health and CMV-seronegative. The chain has TRBV6-5 and TRBJ2-3, with 7 bases lining up with TRBD2. CDR3 protein: CASTPPGGTDTQYF. In DNA form, the CDR3 reads TGTGCCAGCACCCCTCCGGGAGGAACAGATACGCAGTATTTT.